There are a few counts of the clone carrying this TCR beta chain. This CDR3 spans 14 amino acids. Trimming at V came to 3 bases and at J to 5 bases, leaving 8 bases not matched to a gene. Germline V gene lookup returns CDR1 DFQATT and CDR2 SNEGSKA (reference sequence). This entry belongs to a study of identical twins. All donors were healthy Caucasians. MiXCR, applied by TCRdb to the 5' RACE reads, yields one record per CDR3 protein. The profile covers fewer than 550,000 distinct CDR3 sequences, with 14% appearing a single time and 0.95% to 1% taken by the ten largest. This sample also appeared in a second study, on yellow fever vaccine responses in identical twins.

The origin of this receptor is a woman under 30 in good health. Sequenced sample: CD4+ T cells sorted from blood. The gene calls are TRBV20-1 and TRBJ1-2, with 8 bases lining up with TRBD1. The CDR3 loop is CSASIQDRAYGYTF. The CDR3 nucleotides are TGCAGTGCTAGCATCCAGGACAGGGCTTATGGCTACACCTTC.